These T cell receptor beta chains were read from a single sample in a study of blood T cell repertoires in COVID-19. TCRdb's copy holds only in-frame clones and misses some; the assay was immunoSEQ multiplex PCR. Of about 370,000 clones listed, around 89% are singletons. The material sequenced was peripheral blood. The receptors shown here come from a man aged 18 to 35 with active or convalescent COVID-19. The CDR3 runs from the conserved cysteine through the conserved F or W. Each record gives: J gene, V gene, clone size, D gene, CDR3 DNA, CDR3 protein. A D gene is named only where the DNA matches it firmly. Clone size is shown for a subset of rows, as once, few, many or a class of expanded clone.

TRBJ2-1 TRBV29-1 . TRBD1 TGCAGCGCGACAGGGGCGGGTGAGCAGTTCTTC CSATGAGEQFF
TRBJ1-5 TRBV19 few . TGTGCCAGTAGTACAGGACAACTTGGGGGAGGTGTCCCCAATCAGCCCCAGCATTTT CASSTGQLGGGVPNQPQHF
TRBJ1-4 TRBV6-5 . . TGTGCCAGCACCTATTCAAGGGGGAATCAAAAACTGTTTTTT CASTYSRGNQKLFF
TRBJ1-3 TRBV5-1 . TRBD1 TGCGCCAGCAGCTTGGAGGCGGGACAGCGCTCTGGAAACACCATATATTTT CASSLEAGQRSGNTIYF
TRBJ1-5 TRBV2 . . TGTGCCAGCAGTGATCCGGGACACCTCTCCGATCAGCCCCAGCATTTT CASSDPGHLSDQPQHF
TRBJ1-2 TRBV4-2 . TRBD1 TGTGCCAGCAGCCAAGATGCGGAGGGGGCCCGAGGCTACACCTTC CASSQDAEGARGYTF
TRBJ1-2 TRBV12-5 . TRBD1 TGTGCTAGTGGTTTGGTAGTGATAGGGACAGGCCCCGATGGCTACACCTTC CASGLVVIGTGPDGYTF
TRBJ1-2 TRBV18 . TRBD1 TGTGCCAGCTCACCAATTTTGTCGACAGGGTTAAGCTATGGCTACACCTTC CASSPILSTGLSYGYTF
TRBJ1-3 TRBV9 . . TGTGCCAGCAGCGTAGGATCGGGAATGGGCGGAAACACCATATATTTT CASSVGSGMGGNTIYF
TRBJ1-6 TRBV10-3 once TRBD1 TGTGCCATCAGTGGGAGTGGACAGGGGAACTCACCCCTCCACTTT CAISGSGQGNSPLHF
TRBJ2-3 TRBV5-5 few TRBD1 TGTGCCAGCAGAAGGACAGGGCAAAGCACAGATACGCAGTATTTT CASRRTGQSTDTQYF
TRBJ2-1 TRBV4-3 . . TGCGCCAGCAGCCCAAAAACAGGGAGCTCCTACAATGAGCAGTTCTTC CASSPKTGSSYNEQFF
TRBJ2-7 TRBV4-2 . TRBD1 TGTGCCAGCAGCCCGGCGGACAGGGGGACCTACGAGCAGTACTTC CASSPADRGTYEQYF
TRBJ1-6 TRBV5-6 . . TGTGCCAGCAGCTTGGGTCCCGGTAGCTATAATTCACCCCTCCACTTT CASSLGPGSYNSPLHF
TRBJ2-1 TRBV5-1 few TRBD2 TGCGCCAGTAAGGGGGGGACTAGCGTCTACAATGAGCAGTTCTTC CASKGGTSVYNEQFF
TRBJ2-1 TRBV14 . TRBD2 TGTGCCAGCAGCCGGACTAGCGGGGGAACCTACAATGAGCAGTTCTTC CASSRTSGGTYNEQFF
TRBJ2-1 TRBV5-4 once . TGTGCCAGCAGCTTTCCCCCTTCTAGTGGATCCTACAATGAGCAGTTCTTC CASSFPPSSGSYNEQFF
TRBJ1-5 TRBV12-3/TRBV12-4 . TRBD1 TGTGCCAGCAGAGGGGGCACTCAGCCCCAGCATTTT CASRGGTQPQHF
TRBJ2-5 TRBV27 . TRBD2 TGTGCCAGCAGGGCCGGGACTAGCGGCCCAGGGACCCAGTACTTC CASRAGTSGPGTQYF
TRBJ2-1 TRBV5-1 . TRBD1 TGCGCCAGCAGCTTGTCCGGGACAGGGGTGAATGAGCAGTTCTTC CASSLSGTGVNEQFF
TRBJ2-1 TRBV11-3 . TRBD2 TGTGCCAGCAGCTTACGGAAAGCGGGGGGGTTAAATGAGCAGTTCTTC CASSLRKAGGLNEQFF
TRBJ1-1 TRBV29-1 . . TGCAGCGTTGGGGGGGGAACTGAAGCTTTCTTT CSVGGGTEAFF
TRBJ1-2 TRBV5-8 . TRBD1 TGTGCCAGCAGCCGGGACAGGAGCTATGGCTACACCTTC CASSRDRSYGYTF